Described below is a single T cell receptor beta chain sequence and its context. The data are from a study of blood T cell repertoires in COVID-19. Looking at the study overall: Material from acute and convalescent COVID-19 was sourced from the United States, Italy and Spain.

In the authors' workflow: Amplification from reference gene primers served as the basis for estimated nucleated cell counts. The method was immunoSEQ multiplex PCR; TCRdb's version includes in-frame clones alone and lacks a portion of them. V, J and clone size reflect that table, while D and trimming were determined from the DNA. The sample comprises under 150,000 clones, 79% of which are singletons, and about 4% rests with the top ten. V was trimmed by 2 bases and J by 4 bases, leaving 9 bases between them. The CDR3 spans 14 residues. Per germline, CDR1 MNHNS and CDR2 SASEGT. This receptor was taken from a woman older than 75 with acute or convalescent COVID-19. This rearrangement joins TRBV6-1 to TRBJ1-5; TRBD1 is a possible D gene (5 bases). Sequenced input: peripheral blood. The CDR3 loop reads CASSEFSGNQPQHF. CDR3 coding DNA: TGTGCCAGCAGTGAATTTTCAGGGAATCAGCCCCAGCATTTT.